This passage covers 23 T cell receptor beta chains from one sample sequenced in a study of blood T cell repertoires in COVID-19. Repertoires were generated with immunoSEQ multiplex PCR, while TCRdb's copy carries only in-frame clones and drops some. The sample comprises 86,000 or so clones, 91% of which are singletons, and 1.9% rests with the top ten. Sequenced material: peripheral blood. These receptors were obtained from a woman aged 50 to 65 in a cohort sampled during active COVID-19.

This rearrangement joins TRBV14 to TRBJ2-7; 7 nucleotides line up with TRBD1. V shed 4 bases and J 2 bases; nucleotides not matched to a gene: 11. Looked up from germline, CDR1 is SGHDN and CDR2 is FVKESK. This CDR3 has 16 residues. The DNA for the CDR3 is TGTGCCAGCAGCCCAAACAGGGGTCCTATAACCTACGAGCAGTACTTC. Translation gives CASSPNRGPITYEQYF.

This clone was seen just once. One end of the junction does not line up with germline, which may come from a read error. The chain recombines TRBV6-2 or TRBV6-3 with TRBJ1-1; 7 nucleotides line up with TRBD1. This CDR3 spans 16 amino acids. Germline assignment: CDR1 MNHEY and CDR2 SVGEGT. The chain's CDR3 is CASSYSHGDSGTEAFF. The DNA of the CDR3 is TGTGCCAGCAGCTACTCCCATGGGGACAGCGGGACTGAAGCTTTCTTT.

The CDR3 here is CASSSQAGGGYEQFF. CDR3 sequence (DNA): TGCGCCAGCAGCTCCCAAGCGGGAGGGGGGTATGAGCAGTTCTTC. This chain joins TRBV5-1 and TRBJ2-1; 10 bases agree with TRBD2. Germline V gives CDR1 SGHRS, CDR2 YFSETQ. Trimming cost V 3 bases and J 8 bases; bases outside gene matches: 8. The CDR3 extends over 15 amino acids.

This clone was counted once. The gene calls are TRBV15 and TRBJ2-3; 9 nucleotides agree with TRBD2. Trimming cost V 1 base and J 0 bases; bases outside gene matches: 5. Germline-derived CDR1 and CDR2 are LNHNV and YYDKDF (reference sequence). CDR3 length: 17 residues. The CDR3 protein is CATSRGGGGASTDTQYF. CDR3 DNA: TGTGCCACCAGCAGAGGGGGCGGGGGGGCTAGCACAGATACGCAGTATTTT.

The CDR3 nucleotides are TGTGCCAGCTCATTGTATGCCGCGGGTGGAGAGACCCAGTACTTC. It encodes CASSLYAAGGETQYF. This chain joins TRBV18 and TRBJ2-5, with D tentatively TRBD2 (5 bases). V was shortened by 5 bases and J by 4 bases, with 17 bases between the two germline ends. The CDR3 covers 15 residues. The germline V gene encodes CDR1 KGHSH and CDR2 LQKENI.

The CDR3 DNA follows: TGTGCCAGCAGCTGGGAAAGGGGGACAGGAAATTCACCCCTCCACTTT. Protein product: CASSWERGTGNSPLHF. J is TRBJ1-6 and V is TRBV7-9, with 8 bases aligning to TRBD1. V was pared by 4 bases and J by 7 bases, with 9 bases of the junction left unmatched. The germline gives CDR1 SEHNR, CDR2 FQNEAQ (reference sequence). The CDR3 is 16 residues long.

The genes are TRBV18 and TRBJ1-5; tentative D call: TRBD1 (6 bases). Trimming cost V 3 bases and J 7 bases, with 19 bases left between them. CDR1 is KGHSH, CDR2 LQKENI, per germline. This CDR3 is built from 16 residues. CDR3 loop: CASSPVGTGSGQPQHF. DNA for the CDR3: TGTGCCAGCTCACCGGTTGGTACAGGGTCGGGGCAGCCCCAGCATTTT.

The rearrangement joins TRBV3-1 (or the pseudogene TRBV3-2) to TRBJ2-1, with no clear D. The CDR3 sequence is 17 residues long. CDR1 LGHDT and CDR2 YNNKEL come from the germline V gene (reference sequence). V was trimmed by 0 bases and J by 8 bases, leaving 20 bases between them. CDR3 in DNA: TGTGCCAGCAGCCAAGATCGAAGGAGTGCGAGCGTCTATGAGCAGTTCTTC. Translated: CASSQDRRSASVYEQFF.

In its sample, this clone was seen once. The chain joins TRBV6-5 to TRBJ2-3; 10 positions match TRBD2. Germline CDR1 MNHEY, CDR2 SVGAGI. The CDR3 length is 13 residues. V lost 4 bases and J lost 8; bases outside the gene matches: 3. The CDR3 reads CASSSAGGITQYF. The DNA of the CDR3 is TGTGCCAGCAGTTCAGCGGGGGGGATTACGCAGTATTTT.

The chain recombines TRBV19 with TRBJ2-1; 11 bases fit TRBD2. The CDR3 is 15 amino acids. The V and J ends lost 6 bases and 3 bases, in that order; junction bases with no gene match: 4. In germline, CDR1 is LNHDA, CDR2 SQIVND (reference sequence). In DNA form, the CDR3 reads TGTGCCAGTAGGACGACTAGCGGGGTCTACAATGAGCAGTTCTTC. Amino acid sequence: CASRTTSGVYNEQFF.

The V and J genes are TRBV28 and TRBJ2-7; D is undetermined. CDR1 and CDR2 (germline): MDHEN, SYDVKM. The V and J ends lost 4 bases and 1 base respectively, with 14 bases between them. The CDR3 is 15 amino acids. The CDR3 sequence: CASSSPAAASYEQYF. For the CDR3, the DNA is TGTGCCAGCAGTTCCCCCGCGGCGGCGTCCTACGAGCAGTACTTC.

The chain employs TRBV29-1 and TRBJ1-1; no reliable D call. Germline lookup yields CDR1 SQVTM and CDR2 ANQGSEA. CDR3 length: 12 residues. Deletions cut 5 bases from V and 0 bases from J, with 7 bases between. The CDR3 nucleotides are TGCAGCGTTCAGGATTTGAACACTGAAGCTTTCTTT. Protein product: CSVQDLNTEAFF.

The CDR3 loop reads CASSPGGADNSPLHF. In DNA, the CDR3 is TGTGCCAGCAGTCCAGGGGGCGCGGATAATTCACCCCTCCACTTT. The chain links TRBV6-5 to TRBJ1-6; 8 bases map to TRBD1. CDR1 and CDR2 from the germline V gene are MNHEY and SVGAGI. The V and J ends lost 5 bases and 5 bases, in that order; junction bases with no gene match: 5. The CDR3 is 15 residues long.

This clone was found once. The rearrangement joins TRBV5-1 to TRBJ2-3, with 9 nucleotides matching TRBD1. Germline-derived CDR1 and CDR2 are SGHRS and YFSETQ. The V segment lost 7 bases and the J segment 0 bases; nucleotides outside the gene matches: 9. This CDR3 has 16 amino acids. The DNA for the CDR3 is TGCGCCAGCTCCCTGATGACAGGGGGAAGCACAGATACGCAGTATTTT. Its translation: CASSLMTGGSTDTQYF.

CDR3 in amino acids: CASSLDTRRAGELFF. The CDR3 coding sequence is TGTGCCAGCAGCTTGGACACCCGACGCGCCGGGGAGCTGTTTTTT. V usage is TRBV11-2 and J usage is TRBJ2-2, with D maybe TRBD1 (5 bases). The CDR3 loop spans 15 amino acids. CDR1 and CDR2 (germline): SGHAT, FQNNGV. Deletions cut 3 bases from V and 6 bases from J, with 14 bases between.

The chain links TRBV25-1 to TRBJ2-1; perhaps TRBD1 as D (6 bases). The ends were cut back, 10 bases at V and 0 bases at J, with 19 bases in the middle. Germline V gene sequence: CDR1 MGHDK, CDR2 SYGVNS. There are 16 residues in the CDR3. CDR3 in DNA: TGTGCCACCCTTGATACCGGGACAAGCTCCTACAATGAGCAGTTCTTC. Protein sequence: CATLDTGTSSYNEQFF.

The rearrangement joins TRBV11-1 to TRBJ2-1; 10 nucleotides line up with TRBD2. The length of the CDR3 is 16 residues. Trimming removed 2 bases from V and 5 bases from J; junction bases left unmatched: 6. The V gene's germline CDR1 is SGHAT and CDR2 FQDESV (reference sequence). CDR3 sequence: CASSLLAGARNNEQFF. Written as DNA, the CDR3 is TGTGCCAGCAGCTTACTAGCGGGGGCGAGGAACAATGAGCAGTTCTTC. Drawing the rest from reference TRBV11-1 and TRBJ2-1, the complete variable domain is EAEVAQSPRYKITEKSQAVAFWCDPISGHATLYWYRQILGQGPELLVQFQDESVVDDSQLPKDRFSAERLKGVDSTLKIQPAELGDSAMYLCASSLLAGARNNEQFFGPGTRLTVL.

The gene calls are TRBV6-5 and TRBJ2-1, with 9 bases aligning to TRBD1. The CDR3 has 15 amino acids. The J segment lost 6 bases and the V segment lost 5 bases, leaving 8 bases of the junction unmatched. In germline, CDR1 is MNHEY, CDR2 SVGAGI. CDR3 loop: CASSKPGQGLNEQFF. The CDR3 bases are TGTGCCAGCAGTAAGCCGGGACAGGGTCTCAATGAGCAGTTCTTC.

The V gene is TRBV18, the J gene TRBJ2-7; 9 nucleotides agree with TRBD1. V shed 5 bases, J shed 5 bases, and the junction held 7 bases outside the gene matches. The CDR3 runs to 14 residues. The V gene's germline CDR1 is KGHSH and CDR2 LQKENI. CDR3 residues: CASSSRTGDDEQYF. CDR3 DNA: TGTGCCAGCTCATCTAGGACAGGGGACGACGAGCAGTACTTC.

This chain links TRBV5-4 with TRBJ2-3; TRBD2 is a possible D gene (5 bases). The V end lost 0 bases, the J end lost 0 bases, and 8 bases lay between the germline ends. The germline gives CDR1 SGHNT, CDR2 YYREEE (reference sequence). The CDR3 length is 15 residues. The CDR3 loop is CASSLVGGSTDTQYF. CDR3 nucleotide sequence: TGTGCCAGCAGCTTGGTAGGCGGGAGCACAGATACGCAGTATTTT.

The genes are TRBV11-2 and TRBJ2-1; D possibly corresponds to TRBD2 (5 bases). The germline V gene encodes CDR1 SGHAT and CDR2 FQNNGV. The CDR3 has 15 residues. V gave up 4 bases and J gave up 2 bases, with 12 bases separating them. The CDR3 bases are TGTGCCAGCAGCTCCGGGATTGGCGCCTACAATGAGCAGTTCTTC. Amino acid sequence: CASSSGIGAYNEQFF. The variable domain in full, with the rest retrieved from reference TRBV11-2 and TRBJ2-1, is EAGVAQSPRYKIIEKRQSVAFWCNPISGHATLYWYQQILGQGPKLLIQFQNNGVVDDSQLPKDRFSAERLKGVDSTLKIQPAKLEDSAVYLCASSSGIGAYNEQFFGPGTRLTVL.

The chain links TRBV6-5 to TRBJ1-4; 7 nucleotides agree with TRBD1. The CDR3 is 15 amino acids. J lost 8 bases, V lost 5 bases, and 11 bases had no gene match. Germline values: CDR1 MNHEY, CDR2 SVGAGI. CDR3 coding DNA: TGTGCCAGCAGTCGCACAGGGGTCGGACGGGAAAAACTGTTTTTT. This encodes CASSRTGVGREKLFF.

The V and J genes are TRBV5-1 and TRBJ2-1, with TRBD2 matching over 12 bases. The CDR3 consists of 18 residues. The V segment lost 0 bases and the J segment 0 bases; nucleotides outside the gene matches: 4. Germline CDR1 reads SGHRS; CDR2 reads YFSETQ. The chain's CDR3 is CASSLGLAGEGSYNEQFF. The CDR3 nucleotides read TGCGCCAGCAGCTTGGGACTAGCGGGAGAGGGCTCCTACAATGAGCAGTTCTTC.